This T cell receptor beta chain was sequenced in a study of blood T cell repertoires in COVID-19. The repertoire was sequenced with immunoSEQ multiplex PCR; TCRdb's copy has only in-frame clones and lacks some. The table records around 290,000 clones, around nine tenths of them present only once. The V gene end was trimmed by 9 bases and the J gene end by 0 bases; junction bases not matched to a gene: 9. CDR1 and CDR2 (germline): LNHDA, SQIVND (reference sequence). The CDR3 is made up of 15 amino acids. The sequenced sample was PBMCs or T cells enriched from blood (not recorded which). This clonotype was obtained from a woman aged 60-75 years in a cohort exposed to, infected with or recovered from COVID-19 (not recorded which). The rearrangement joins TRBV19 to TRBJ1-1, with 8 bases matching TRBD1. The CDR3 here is CASSGGQGLNTEAFF. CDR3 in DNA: TGTGCCAGCTCTGGAGGACAGGGACTGAACACTGAAGCTTTCTTT.